The TCR beta chain described here comes from a study of T cell responses to AZD1222 COVID-19 vaccine. Study-level information: Second doses were pooled across both intervals (about 4 or about 12 weeks). Overall study results and limits: Most donors were white British and more were female, and clonal diversity was possibly underestimated. The number of AZD1222 recipients seropositive at baseline was only five to seven. Increased Spike-specific TCR breadth and depth were observed after two AZD1222 doses.

A note on this clone: Its antigen is unidentified.

Germline V gene lookup returns CDR1 SGHTA and CDR2 FQGTGA. V was shortened by 4 bases and J by 8 bases, with 11 bases between the two germline ends. CDR3 length equals 13 residues. Using immunoSEQ multiplex PCR, the repertoire was profiled, and TCRdb retains in-frame clones only, with some absent. The sample includes about 92,000 clones, 88% of them seen just once. The material was peripheral blood, obtained on day 0 of AZD1222 vaccination. The source of this sequence is an adult in good health. The chain carries TRBV7-3 and TRBJ2-2; no clear D gene. The CDR3: CASSSLASGELFF. Here the CDR3 DNA reads TGTGCCAGCAGCTCGTTAGCATCAGGGGAGCTGTTTTTT.